This is a list of T cell receptor beta chains from one sample in a study of T cell responses to AZD1222 COVID-19 vaccine. Only in-frame clones appear in the TCRdb table, and some are missing; sequencing was by immunoSEQ multiplex PCR. The table shows around 100,000 clones, with just under 90% occurring only once. The sample in question was peripheral blood, obtained on day 0 of AZD1222 vaccination. The receptors shown here come from an adult in good health. The CDR3 runs from the conserved cysteine through the conserved F or W. A D gene is named only where the DNA matches it firmly. Part of the rows lack a size; the others show once, few, many or a class for expanded clones.

cdr3_aa: CASSYGPLFLGAGELFF
cdr3_nt: TGTGCCAGCAGTTACGGGCCCCTCTTTTTGGGCGCCGGGGAGCTGTTTTTT
clone_size: -
j_call: TRBJ2-2
d_call: -
v_call: TRBV27

cdr3_aa: CASSLGGANVLTF
cdr3_nt: TGTGCCAGCAGCTTAGGCGGGGCCAACGTCCTGACTTTC
clone_size: -
j_call: TRBJ2-6
d_call: -
v_call: TRBV11-2

cdr3_aa: CASSYSGQGFFNEQFF
cdr3_nt: TGTGCCAGCAGTTACTCGGGACAGGGGTTTTTCAATGAGCAGTTCTTC
clone_size: -
j_call: TRBJ2-1
d_call: TRBD1
v_call: TRBV6-5

cdr3_aa: CASSINRVTDTQYF
cdr3_nt: TGTGCCAGCAGCATAAACAGGGTCACAGATACGCAGTATTTT
clone_size: -
j_call: TRBJ2-3
d_call: -
v_call: TRBV7-3

cdr3_aa: CASSQEGGNYGYTF
cdr3_nt: TGCGCCAGCAGCCAGGAAGGGGGGAACTATGGCTACACCTTC
clone_size: -
j_call: TRBJ1-2
d_call: -
v_call: TRBV5-1

cdr3_aa: CASSHQTSGRKGEQFF
cdr3_nt: TGCGCCAGCAGCCACCAGACTAGCGGGAGAAAGGGTGAGCAGTTCTTC
clone_size: -
j_call: TRBJ2-1
d_call: TRBD2
v_call: TRBV4-3

cdr3_aa: CASSVSRTGTGNTGELFF
cdr3_nt: TGTGCCAGCAGCGTGAGTAGAACCGGGACGGGGAACACCGGGGAGCTGTTTTTT
clone_size: -
j_call: TRBJ2-2
d_call: -
v_call: TRBV9

cdr3_aa: CASSLAYREETQYF
cdr3_nt: TGTGCCAGCAGCTTGGCCTACAGGGAAGAGACCCAGTACTTC
clone_size: -
j_call: TRBJ2-5
d_call: -
v_call: TRBV5-4

cdr3_aa: CASSLSTGAKNIQYF
cdr3_nt: TGTGCCAGCAGCCTTTCAACAGGGGCCAAAAACATTCAGTACTTC
clone_size: -
j_call: TRBJ2-4
d_call: -
v_call: TRBV7-9

cdr3_aa: CAMGDPGQGNHEQYF
cdr3_nt: TGTGCTATGGGGGATCCGGGACAGGGGAACCACGAGCAGTACTTC
clone_size: -
j_call: TRBJ2-7
d_call: TRBD1
v_call: TRBV12-5

cdr3_aa: CAWSYRQGRGYTF
cdr3_nt: TGTGCCTGGAGTTACCGACAGGGACGCGGCTACACCTTC
clone_size: -
j_call: TRBJ1-2
d_call: TRBD1
v_call: TRBV30

cdr3_aa: CASSFRLAGDQEQFF
cdr3_nt: TGCGCCAGCAGCTTCCGGCTAGCGGGGGACCAGGAGCAGTTCTTC
clone_size: -
j_call: TRBJ2-1
d_call: TRBD2
v_call: TRBV5-1

cdr3_aa: CASSLPGQGADGYTF
cdr3_nt: TGTGCCAGCAGCCTTCCGGGACAGGGGGCGGATGGCTACACCTTC
clone_size: -
j_call: TRBJ1-2
d_call: TRBD1
v_call: TRBV7-8

cdr3_aa: CASSRGQVRNQPQHF
cdr3_nt: TGTGCCAGCAGCCGAGGACAGGTTCGCAATCAGCCCCAGCATTTT
clone_size: -
j_call: TRBJ1-5
d_call: TRBD1
v_call: TRBV5-6

cdr3_aa: CASSLARDNEQFF
cdr3_nt: TGCGCCAGCAGCTTGGCGAGGGACAATGAGCAGTTCTTC
clone_size: -
j_call: TRBJ2-1
d_call: -
v_call: TRBV5-1

cdr3_aa: CASGVEPGDEQFF
cdr3_nt: TGTGCCAGCGGTGTGGAGCCTGGCGATGAGCAGTTCTTC
clone_size: -
j_call: TRBJ2-1
d_call: -
v_call: TRBV2

cdr3_aa: CASSVGGSGGGWETQYF
cdr3_nt: TGTGCCAGCAGCGTAGGTGGTAGCGGGGGTGGCTGGGAGACCCAGTACTTC
clone_size: -
j_call: TRBJ2-5
d_call: TRBD2
v_call: TRBV9

cdr3_aa: CASSFATGLGDTQYF
cdr3_nt: TGTGCCAGCAGCTTTGCGACAGGGCTCGGAGATACGCAGTATTTT
clone_size: -
j_call: TRBJ2-3
d_call: TRBD1
v_call: TRBV7-2

cdr3_aa: CASSLGRGEGEKLFF
cdr3_nt: TGCGCCAGCAGCTTGGGCAGGGGTGAGGGGGAAAAACTGTTTTTT
clone_size: few
j_call: TRBJ1-4
d_call: -
v_call: TRBV5-1

cdr3_aa: CATSSGQRTIYF
cdr3_nt: TGTGCCACCAGCAGCGGACAGCGAACCATATATTTT
clone_size: -
j_call: TRBJ1-3
d_call: -
v_call: TRBV15

cdr3_aa: CASSLGGVAGSVREQYF
cdr3_nt: TGTGCCAGCAGCTTAGGCGGCGTTGCGGGCTCGGTTCGGGAGCAGTACTTC
clone_size: -
j_call: TRBJ2-7
d_call: -
v_call: TRBV7-8

cdr3_aa: CASSGGVADRGHEQYF
cdr3_nt: TGTGCCAGCAGTGGCGGGGTCGCGGACAGGGGCCACGAGCAGTACTTC
clone_size: -
j_call: TRBJ2-7
d_call: TRBD1
v_call: TRBV25-1

cdr3_aa: CASRPPAYNEQFF
cdr3_nt: TGTGCCAGCAGACCTCCTGCCTACAATGAGCAGTTCTTC
clone_size: -
j_call: TRBJ2-1
d_call: -
v_call: TRBV7-2

cdr3_aa: CSVIGDRDFYGYTF
cdr3_nt: TGCAGCGTTATCGGGGACAGGGACTTCTATGGCTACACCTTC
clone_size: -
j_call: TRBJ1-2
d_call: TRBD1
v_call: TRBV29-1

cdr3_aa: CASTPPGTGGKQPQHF
cdr3_nt: TGTGCCAGTACCCCTCCCGGGACAGGGGGTAAGCAGCCCCAGCATTTT
clone_size: once
j_call: TRBJ1-5
d_call: TRBD1
v_call: TRBV19

cdr3_aa: CASRLQGPTEAFF
cdr3_nt: TGTGCCAGCAGACTACAGGGACCCACTGAAGCTTTCTTT
clone_size: -
j_call: TRBJ1-1
d_call: -
v_call: TRBV28

cdr3_aa: CASSPVGPYEQYF
cdr3_nt: TGTGCCAGCAGCCCGGTGGGACCTTACGAGCAGTACTTC
clone_size: -
j_call: TRBJ2-7
d_call: -
v_call: TRBV3-1/TRBV3-2

cdr3_aa: CASSPGRSSYEQYF
cdr3_nt: TGTGCCAGCAGCCCAGGACGGAGCTCCTACGAGCAGTACTTC
clone_size: -
j_call: TRBJ2-7
d_call: -
v_call: TRBV7-9

cdr3_aa: CASSLVPVNTEAFF
cdr3_nt: TGCGCCAGCAGCTTGGTTCCAGTGAACACTGAAGCTTTCTTT
clone_size: -
j_call: TRBJ1-1
d_call: -
v_call: TRBV5-1

cdr3_aa: CATRDSGNTIYF
cdr3_nt: TGTGCCACCAGGGACTCTGGAAACACCATATATTTT
clone_size: -
j_call: TRBJ1-3
d_call: -
v_call: TRBV19

cdr3_aa: CASRQPSGSGSGYTF
cdr3_nt: TGTGCCAGCAGGCAACCCTCAGGGTCCGGATCTGGCTACACCTTC
clone_size: -
j_call: TRBJ1-2
d_call: -
v_call: TRBV7-9

cdr3_aa: CASSYWRGRETQYF
cdr3_nt: TGTGCCAGCAGTTATTGGAGGGGGCGAGAGACCCAGTACTTC
clone_size: -
j_call: TRBJ2-5
d_call: -
v_call: TRBV6-5

cdr3_aa: CASSLGRQGDYGYTF
cdr3_nt: TGTGCCAGTAGTCTCGGGAGACAGGGGGACTATGGCTACACCTTC
clone_size: -
j_call: TRBJ1-2
d_call: TRBD1
v_call: TRBV19

cdr3_aa: CASSLRLGYNEQFF
cdr3_nt: TGTGCCAGCAGCCTCCGACTAGGTTACAATGAGCAGTTCTTC
clone_size: -
j_call: TRBJ2-1
d_call: -
v_call: TRBV11-3

cdr3_aa: CASRAGANGSPLHF
cdr3_nt: TGTGCCAGCAGGGCAGGTGCCAACGGTTCACCCCTCCACTTT
clone_size: -
j_call: TRBJ1-6
d_call: -
v_call: TRBV6-5

cdr3_aa: CASSSRGGSGPYNEQFF
cdr3_nt: TGTGCCAGCAGTTCCAGAGGGGGGTCAGGGCCCTACAATGAGCAGTTCTTC
clone_size: -
j_call: TRBJ2-1
d_call: -
v_call: TRBV6-2/TRBV6-3

cdr3_aa: CASSLRAGVEQFF
cdr3_nt: TGTGCCAGCAGCTTGCGCGCGGGAGTGGAGCAGTTCTTC
clone_size: -
j_call: TRBJ2-1
d_call: TRBD2
v_call: TRBV11-1

cdr3_aa: CASSPGVAGASYNEQFF
cdr3_nt: TGCGCCAGCAGCCCCGGGGTAGCGGGAGCCTCGTACAATGAGCAGTTCTTC
clone_size: -
j_call: TRBJ2-1
d_call: TRBD2
v_call: TRBV4-1

cdr3_aa: CASSPGTGGTDTQYF
cdr3_nt: TGTGCCAGCTCACCAGGGACAGGGGGCACAGATACGCAGTATTTT
clone_size: -
j_call: TRBJ2-3
d_call: TRBD1
v_call: TRBV18

cdr3_aa: CASSQDEGAGGHEQYF
cdr3_nt: TGTGCCAGCAGCCAAGATGAAGGAGCGGGGGGCCACGAGCAGTACTTC
clone_size: few
j_call: TRBJ2-7
d_call: TRBD2
v_call: TRBV4-2

cdr3_aa: CASSHTTGANEKLFF
cdr3_nt: TGCGCCAGCAGCCACACGACAGGGGCTAATGAAAAACTGTTTTTT
clone_size: -
j_call: TRBJ1-4
d_call: TRBD1
v_call: TRBV4-1

cdr3_aa: CASSLTGFEQYF
cdr3_nt: TGTGCCAGCAGTTTGACAGGGTTCGAGCAGTACTTC
clone_size: -
j_call: TRBJ2-7
d_call: TRBD1
v_call: TRBV27

cdr3_aa: CASSVGGASQETQYF
cdr3_nt: TGTGCCAGCAGCGTAGGTGGAGCGTCACAAGAGACCCAGTACTTC
clone_size: -
j_call: TRBJ2-5
d_call: -
v_call: TRBV9

cdr3_aa: CAWGPQRTEAFF
cdr3_nt: TGTGCCTGGGGCCCCCAAAGGACTGAAGCTTTCTTT
clone_size: few
j_call: TRBJ1-1
d_call: -
v_call: TRBV30

cdr3_aa: CASSNTPMNTEAFF
cdr3_nt: TGCGCCAGCAGTAATACACCCATGAACACTGAAGCTTTCTTT
clone_size: -
j_call: TRBJ1-1
d_call: -
v_call: TRBV5-1

cdr3_aa: CASSIFSGLDEQFF
cdr3_nt: TGTGCCAGTAGTATTTTTTCGGGCTTGGATGAGCAGTTCTTC
clone_size: -
j_call: TRBJ2-1
d_call: -
v_call: TRBV19

cdr3_aa: CASSLILGRQGGSNQPQHF
cdr3_nt: TGTGCCAGCAGTTTAATATTAGGTCGACAGGGCGGGAGCAATCAGCCCCAGCATTTT
clone_size: -
j_call: TRBJ1-5
d_call: TRBD1
v_call: TRBV28

cdr3_aa: CSVEVGTGGQPQHF
cdr3_nt: TGCAGCGTTGAAGTAGGAACAGGGGGCCAGCCCCAGCATTTT
clone_size: -
j_call: TRBJ1-5
d_call: TRBD1
v_call: TRBV29-1

cdr3_aa: CASSPGTRSSYEQYF
cdr3_nt: TGTGCCAGCTCACCCGGGACACGAAGCTCCTACGAGCAGTACTTC
clone_size: -
j_call: TRBJ2-7
d_call: -
v_call: TRBV18

cdr3_aa: CASTSGGVYEQYF
cdr3_nt: TGTGCCAGCACTTCCGGGGGCGTCTACGAGCAGTACTTC
clone_size: -
j_call: TRBJ2-7
d_call: -
v_call: TRBV6-5

cdr3_aa: CASSVDGQGNSPLHF
cdr3_nt: TGTGCCAGCAGCGTCGACGGACAGGGAAATTCACCCCTCCACTTT
clone_size: few
j_call: TRBJ1-6
d_call: TRBD1
v_call: TRBV9